The T cell receptor (beta chain) described here comes from a study of T cell responses to AZD1222 COVID-19 vaccine. CDR1 and CDR2 (germline): SGHRS, YFSETQ. CDR3 length: 15 amino acids. Trimming took 0 bases from V and 6 from J, leaving 13 bases between them. Findings of the study overall: In all cases, repertoires were sampled only after the peak T cell response. Along spike, vaccine-associated CD4 TCRs were found throughout, with dominance at 160-218 and 743-854. Donors skewed white British and female; clonal diversity was possibly underestimated. Elevations in Spike-specific TCR breadth and depth followed administration of two AZD1222 doses.

Profiling relied on immunoSEQ multiplex PCR, and the TCRdb table lists in-frame clones only, not all of them. Of about 130,000 clones listed, about nine tenths are singletons. As concerns this clone: Its cognate antigen is unknown.

The sequencing here drew on peripheral blood, taken on day 0 of AZD1222 vaccination. V is TRBV5-1 and J is TRBJ1-3; D is ambiguous. The TCR was taken from an adult in good health. DNA of the CDR3: TGCGCCAGCAGCTTGGATGGCGGTCGATCAAACACCATATATTTT. Its translation: CASSLDGGRSNTIYF.